A single sample is the source of the 6 T cell receptor beta chains below, sequenced in a study of OX40 agonist ivuxolimab in advanced cancers. The method was immunoSEQ multiplex PCR; TCRdb's version includes in-frame clones alone and lacks a portion of them. The sample lists fewer than 50,000 clones; 60% to 85% were seen once. This specimen consisted of CD4+ or CD8+ T cells sorted from blood, obtained in a trial of the OX40 agonist ivuxolimab. Receptors were obtained from an adult with an advanced solid tumor such as melanoma, head and neck, liver or kidney cancer.

This clone has a single count. The CDR3 sequence: CASREGQGIYF. The CDR3 region has the DNA TGTGCCAGTCGAGAGGGACAGGGAATATATTTT. The chain combines TRBV6-5 with TRBJ1-3, with 9 bases lining up with TRBD1. The V gene end was trimmed by 9 bases and the J gene end by 13 bases; junction bases not matched to a gene: 7. This CDR3 has 11 amino acids. Germline CDR1 reads MNHEY; CDR2 reads SVGAGI.

The chain has TRBV27 and TRBJ1-2, with a weak D call TRBD1 (5 bases). V lost 6 bases to trimming and J lost 2 bases, with 13 bases between them. Per the germline V gene, CDR1 is MNHEY and CDR2 is SMNVEV (reference sequence). This CDR3 spans 14 amino acids. CDR3 amino acids: CASSGRDGNYGYTF. DNA of the CDR3: TGTGCCAGCAGCGGACGGGACGGGAACTATGGCTACACCTTC.

CDR3 loop: CASSEVPGTDTQYF. The CDR3 DNA reads as TGTGCCAGCAGCGAAGTCCCGGGCACAGATACGCAGTATTTT. The V gene is TRBV28, the J gene TRBJ2-3, with D uncertain. V was clipped by 6 bases and J by 1 base, with 11 bases between them. Germline CDR1 is MDHEN and CDR2 is SYDVKM. There are 14 residues in the CDR3.

V and J are TRBV10-3 and TRBJ1-2, with D perhaps TRBD1 (5 bases). The germline V gene has CDR1 ENHRY and CDR2 SYGVKD. The CDR3 length is 15 residues. V was clipped by 7 bases and J by 6 bases, with 21 bases between them. CDR3 bases: TGTGCCATCACTCCAAGACAGCCGCCAGAAGATGGCTACACCTTC. Encoded protein: CAITPRQPPEDGYTF.

The rearrangement joins TRBV2 to TRBJ1-5; the match to TRBD1 covers 12 bases. Per germline, CDR1 SNHLY and CDR2 FYNNEI. Germline trimming cut 5 bases from V and 7 bases from J; bases unmatched to any gene: 6. The CDR3 has 15 amino acids. CDR3 sequence reads: CASSWDRGLGQPQHF. As DNA, the CDR3 is TGTGCCAGCAGTTGGGACAGGGGGCTTGGCCAGCCCCAGCATTTT.

This chain connects TRBV4-2 to TRBJ2-7; D is unclear. This CDR3 has 17 residues. The V and J ends lost 3 bases and 0 bases respectively, with 18 bases between them. The germline gives CDR1 LGHNA, CDR2 YNFKEQ. CDR3 sequence (DNA): TGTGCCAGCAGCCAGTCCTCAGCCCCTGGTGGCTCCTACGAGCAGTACTTC. Its translation: CASSQSSAPGGSYEQYF.